Listed below are T cell receptor beta chains from one sample, sequenced in a study of spatial heterogeneity in lung cancer. TCRdb re-analysed the 5' RACE reads in MiXCR, keeping a single row per CDR3 protein. This table has roughly 3,600 distinct CDR3 sequences, around 8.7% appearing once. The sample here was lung tumor tissue, taken at surgery. The receptors were sampled from a male donor with early-stage non-small cell lung cancer. The CDR3 runs from the conserved cysteine through the conserved F or W. Each record gives: J gene, V gene, CDR3 length, clone size, D gene, CDR3 DNA, CDR3 protein. D genes are given only for firm matches. For some rows the clone size is stated as once, few or many, or as a class when expanded; others skip it.

>TRBJ2-5|TRBV6-5|14|medium-sized|TRBD1
TGTGCCAGCCGCAAGACAGGGGCCCAAGAGACCCAGTACTTC
CASRKTGAQETQYF
>TRBJ1-2|TRBV28|13|many|NA
TGTGCCAGCAGCGGCCAACGAGGGGCCGGCTACACCTTC
CASSGQRGAGYTF
>TRBJ2-7|TRBV5-5|14|medium-sized|NA
TGTGCCAGCAGCTTGGCACCAGGGTCCTACGAGCAGTACTTC
CASSLAPGSYEQYF
>TRBJ2-2|TRBV12-3/TRBV12-4|18|NA|NA
TGTGCCAGCAGTTTAGAGGTCTGGGCAGGGGTCACCACCGGGGAGCTGTTTTTT
CASSLEVWAGVTTGELFF
>TRBJ2-5|TRBV11-2|18|many|TRBD2
TGTGCCAGCAGCTTGGGAGCTAGCGGGGGGAGCGGCCAAGAGACCCAGTACTTC
CASSLGASGGSGQETQYF
>TRBJ2-2|TRBV28|13|few|TRBD1
TGTGCCAGCAGTGGACAGGGAGCCGGGGAGCTGTTTTTT
CASSGQGAGELFF
>TRBJ2-3|TRBV2|16|many|TRBD2
TGTGCCAGCAGTGTAGCGGGAGGTGGATGGACAGATACGCAGTATTTT
CASSVAGGGWTDTQYF
>TRBJ2-5|TRBV2|13|NA|TRBD1
TGTGCCAGCAGTGAATACAGGGGGGAGACCCAGTACTTC
CASSEYRGETQYF
>TRBJ1-6|TRBV12-3/TRBV12-4|13|few|NA
TGTGCCAGCAGTTACAGGGCGATTTCACCCCTCCACTTT
CASSYRAISPLHF
>TRBJ2-2|TRBV7-9|12|NA|NA
TGTGCCAGCAGCTTTCGGGGCGGGGAGCTGTTTTTT
CASSFRGGELFF
>TRBJ2-7|TRBV6-5|16|few|TRBD2
TGTGCCAGCAGCCGTCAGACTAGCGGGCGCTTCTACGAGCAGTACTTC
CASSRQTSGRFYEQYF
>TRBJ2-3|TRBV27|13|medium-sized|NA
TGTGCCAGCAGTTTCGACCGCAGGGATACGCAGTATTTT
CASSFDRRDTQYF
>TRBJ2-1|TRBV4-2|13|medium-sized|NA
TGTGCCAGCAGCGTAAGAACCCCAAATGAGCAGTTCTTC
CASSVRTPNEQFF
>TRBJ2-5|TRBV7-3|13|medium-sized|NA
TGTGCCAGCAGCTTAATGGCCCGGGAGACCCAGTACTTC
CASSLMARETQYF
>TRBJ2-2|TRBV4-1|17|many|TRBD2
TGCGCCAGCAGCCAAGGTACTAGCGGAAATTACCCCGGGGAGCTGTTTTTT
CASSQGTSGNYPGELFF
>TRBJ2-1|TRBV10-3|14|medium-sized|NA
TGTGCCATCAGTGATCCCGGACGGAATAATGAGCAGTTCTTC
CAISDPGRNNEQFF
>TRBJ1-2|TRBV7-2|15|NA|NA
TGTGCCAGCAGCCCAAATCGAACCCCTAACTATGGCTACACCTTC
CASSPNRTPNYGYTF
>TRBJ2-2|TRBV29-1|12|NA|NA
TGCAGCGGGGGCCCTGCAGCCGGGGAGCTGTTTTTT
CSGGPAAGELFF
>TRBJ2-1|TRBV7-2|13|medium-sized|NA
TGTGCCAGCACACAGGGCGTGGGCAATGAGCAGTTCTTC
CASTQGVGNEQFF
>TRBJ2-5|TRBV28|15|medium-sized|TRBD1
TGTGCCAGCAGTGTCCCAGGGGGCGCGAGGGAGACCCAGTACTTC
CASSVPGGARETQYF
>TRBJ2-5|TRBV7-2|15|NA|TRBD1
TGTGCCAGCAGCCCCTCGACAGGGACCTTGGGGACCCAGTACTTC
CASSPSTGTLGTQYF
>TRBJ2-3|TRBV7-2|19|medium-sized|NA
TGTGCCAGCAGCTTAGCCCCGAGATCAGGCGGGAGAGGGGGAAATACGCAGTATTTT
CASSLAPRSGGRGGNTQYF
>TRBJ1-6|TRBV6-6|14|many|NA
TGTGCCAGCACCCAGACGGAGTATAATTCACCCCTCCACTTT
CASTQTEYNSPLHF
>TRBJ2-5|TRBV5-1|13|medium-sized|TRBD1
TGCGCCAGCAGCTCGACAGGGATGGAGACCCAGTACTTC
CASSSTGMETQYF
>TRBJ1-2|TRBV28|16|many|NA
TGTGCCAGCACCAATTTGATACTGGGCCAGGAGCTAGGCTACACCTTC
CASTNLILGQELGYTF
>TRBJ2-3|TRBV11-1|16|many|TRBD2
TGTGCCAGCAGCATAGGGACTAGCGGGGGCCGCGATACGCAGTATTTT
CASSIGTSGGRDTQYF
>TRBJ2-5|TRBV3-1|16|medium-sized|TRBD2
TGTGCCAGCAGCCCCACTACCGGGGGGGCCGAAGAGACCCAGTACTTC
CASSPTTGGAEETQYF
>TRBJ2-3|TRBV7-9|13|medium-sized|NA
TGTGCCAGCAGCTTAGCCAGCACAGATACGCAGTATTTT
CASSLASTDTQYF
>TRBJ2-7|TRBV27|13|medium-sized|NA
TGTGCCAGAATGCCTGAGGGGCCTTCCGAGCAGTACTTC
CARMPEGPSEQYF
>TRBJ2-1|TRBV7-6|12|medium-sized|NA
TGTGCCAGCAGCTTAGGTTTAAATGAGCAGTTCTTC
CASSLGLNEQFF
>TRBJ1-4|TRBV10-2|13|NA|NA
TGCGCCAGCAGTGGTTCCGGGGTTGAAAAACTGTTTTTT
CASSGSGVEKLFF
>TRBJ2-7|TRBV7-2|14|medium-sized|TRBD2
TGTGCCAGCAGCCAGGGACTAGCGGGCCACGAGCAGTACTTC
CASSQGLAGHEQYF
>TRBJ1-5|TRBV7-2|13|medium-sized|NA
TGTGCCAGCAGCCCAGGGGTGCGGCAGCCCCAGCATTTT
CASSPGVRQPQHF
>TRBJ1-1|TRBV6-8|16|medium-sized|NA
TGTGCCAGCAGTTACTCGAGCGGGAGGGTGAACACTGAAGCTTTCTTT
CASSYSSGRVNTEAFF
>TRBJ1-1|TRBV11-1|14|medium-sized|NA
TGTGCCAGCAGCCGGGTGGCGGGGAACACTGAAGCTTTCTTT
CASSRVAGNTEAFF
>TRBJ2-6|TRBV20-1|15|many|NA
TGCAGTGCTAGAAACCTCCAATCTGGGGCCAACGTCCTGACTTTC
CSARNLQSGANVLTF
>TRBJ1-5|TRBV6-6|15|medium-sized|NA
TGTGCCAGCAGGGCTAGGGGGGGTAGCAATCAGCCCCAGCATTTT
CASRARGGSNQPQHF
>TRBJ2-7|TRBV2|14|many|TRBD2
TGTGCCAGCAGTCGGACTAGCGGTTCCTACGAGCAGTACTTC
CASSRTSGSYEQYF
>TRBJ2-1|TRBV29-1|15|NA|TRBD2
TGCAGCGTTGAAGATGCCGGGACTATTTACAATGAGCAGTTCTTC
CSVEDAGTIYNEQFF
>TRBJ1-5|TRBV3-1|17|medium-sized|NA
TGTGCCAGCAGCCAAGGGTTGGGGGACTATAGCAATCAGCCCCAGCATTTT
CASSQGLGDYSNQPQHF
>TRBJ1-2|TRBV5-5|15|medium-sized|NA
TGTGCCAGCAGCTTGTACGAGGGAGGGCACTATGGCTACACCTTC
CASSLYEGGHYGYTF
>TRBJ2-1|TRBV20-1|14|medium-sized|TRBD1
TGCAGTGCTCCTGAGGGGGCGCGGCACAATGAGCAGTTCTTC
CSAPEGARHNEQFF
>TRBJ2-5|TRBV6-2/TRBV6-3|13|medium-sized|NA
TGTGCCAGCAGTTATCACATCGAAGAGACCCAGTACTTC
CASSYHIEETQYF
>TRBJ2-3|TRBV2|15|many|TRBD2
TGTGCCAGCAGTGAACTAGCGGGAGCGTCGGATACGCAGTATTTT
CASSELAGASDTQYF
>TRBJ2-5|TRBV28|15|NA|TRBD2
TGTGCCAGCAGTTTAGGCAGCGAAGCGGGGGAGACCCAGTACTTC
CASSLGSEAGETQYF
>TRBJ2-1|TRBV5-1|14|medium-sized|NA
TGCGCCAGCAGCTTTTTAGAGGAGGGTAATGAGCAGTTCTTC
CASSFLEEGNEQFF
>TRBJ1-1|TRBV7-6|14|many|NA
TGTGCCAGCAGCTTAGCGGGGGCCGACACTGAAGCTTTCTTT
CASSLAGADTEAFF
>TRBJ1-4|TRBV28|15|few|NA
TGTGCCAGCAGTACTCCGCTAGGACTGAATGAAAAACTGTTTTTT
CASSTPLGLNEKLFF
>TRBJ2-1|TRBV7-3|15|medium-sized|NA
TGTGCCAGCAGTATAACTAGCAGACCCTACAATGAGCAGTTCTTC
CASSITSRPYNEQFF
>TRBJ1-1|TRBV20-1|12|medium-sized|NA
TGCAGTGCTAGGGGGGCGGTCACTGAAGCTTTCTTT
CSARGAVTEAFF
>TRBJ2-1|TRBV6-5|15|medium-sized|NA
TGTGCCAGCTGCGGGGGCACCCCCTGGTACAATGAGCAGTTCTTC
CASCGGTPWYNEQFF